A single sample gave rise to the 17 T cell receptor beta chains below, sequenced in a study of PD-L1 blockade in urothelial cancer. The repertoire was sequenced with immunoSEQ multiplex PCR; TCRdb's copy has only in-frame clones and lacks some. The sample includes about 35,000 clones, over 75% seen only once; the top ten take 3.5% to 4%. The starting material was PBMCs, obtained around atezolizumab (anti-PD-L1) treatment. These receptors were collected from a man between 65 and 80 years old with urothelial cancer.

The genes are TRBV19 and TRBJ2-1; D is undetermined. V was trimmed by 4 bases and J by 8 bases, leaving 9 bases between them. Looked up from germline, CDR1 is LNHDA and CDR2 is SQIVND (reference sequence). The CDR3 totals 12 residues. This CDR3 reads CASSTRRHEQFF. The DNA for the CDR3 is TGTGCCAGTAGTACTCGGAGACATGAGCAGTTCTTC.

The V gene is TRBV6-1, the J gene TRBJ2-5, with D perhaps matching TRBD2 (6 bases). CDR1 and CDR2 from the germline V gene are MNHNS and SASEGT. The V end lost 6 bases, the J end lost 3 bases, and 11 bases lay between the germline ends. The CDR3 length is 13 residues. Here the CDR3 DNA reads TGTGCCAGCAGCGGGGGACTTAAAGAGACCCAGTACTTC. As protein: CASSGGLKETQYF.

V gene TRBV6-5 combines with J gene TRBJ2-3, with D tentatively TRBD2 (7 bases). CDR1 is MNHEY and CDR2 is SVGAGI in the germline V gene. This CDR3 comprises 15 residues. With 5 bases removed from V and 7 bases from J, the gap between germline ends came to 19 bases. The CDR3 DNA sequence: TGTGCCAGCAGTAATGGGGGGGCTGGGCCTCATACGCAGTATTTT. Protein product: CASSNGGAGPHTQYF.

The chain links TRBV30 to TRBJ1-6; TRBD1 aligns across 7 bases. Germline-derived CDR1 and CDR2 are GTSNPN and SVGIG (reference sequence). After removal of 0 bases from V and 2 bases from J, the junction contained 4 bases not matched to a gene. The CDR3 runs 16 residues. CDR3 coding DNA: TGTGCCTGGAGTGTCCGGACAGGCGCCTATAATTCACCCCTCCACTTT. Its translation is CAWSVRTGAYNSPLHF.

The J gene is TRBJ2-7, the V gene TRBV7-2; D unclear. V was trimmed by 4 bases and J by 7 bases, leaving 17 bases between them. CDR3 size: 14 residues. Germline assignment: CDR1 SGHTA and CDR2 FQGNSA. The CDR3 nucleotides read TGTGCCAGCAGCTCTAGAGTCCTGGGTGGGGAGCAGTACTTC. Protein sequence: CASSSRVLGGEQYF.

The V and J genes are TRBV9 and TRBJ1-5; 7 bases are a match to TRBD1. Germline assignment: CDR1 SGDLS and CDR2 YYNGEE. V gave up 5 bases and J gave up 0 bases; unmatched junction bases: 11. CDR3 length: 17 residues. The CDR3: CASSRQGRAYSNQPQHF. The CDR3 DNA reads TGTGCCAGCAGTCGACAGGGAAGGGCCTATAGCAATCAGCCCCAGCATTTT.

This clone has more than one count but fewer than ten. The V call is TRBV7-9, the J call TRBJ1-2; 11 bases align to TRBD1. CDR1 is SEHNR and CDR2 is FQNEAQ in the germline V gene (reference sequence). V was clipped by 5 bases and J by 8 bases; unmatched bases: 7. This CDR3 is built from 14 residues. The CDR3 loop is CASSRGTGGSGYTF. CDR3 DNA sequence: TGTGCCAGCAGCAGAGGGACAGGGGGATCCGGCTACACCTTC.

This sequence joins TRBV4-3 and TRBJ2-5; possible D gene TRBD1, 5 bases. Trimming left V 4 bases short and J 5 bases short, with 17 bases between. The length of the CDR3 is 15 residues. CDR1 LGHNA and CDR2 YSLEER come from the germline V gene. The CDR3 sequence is CASSPGGRASETQYF. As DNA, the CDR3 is TGCGCCAGCAGCCCGGGCGGCAGGGCCAGTGAGACCCAGTACTTC.

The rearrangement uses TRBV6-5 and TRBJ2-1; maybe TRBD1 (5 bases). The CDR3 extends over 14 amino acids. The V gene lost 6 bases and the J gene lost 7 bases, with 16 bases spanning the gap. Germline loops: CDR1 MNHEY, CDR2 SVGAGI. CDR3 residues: CASSATGPWNEQFF. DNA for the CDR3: TGTGCCAGCAGCGCAACAGGACCCTGGAATGAGCAGTTCTTC.

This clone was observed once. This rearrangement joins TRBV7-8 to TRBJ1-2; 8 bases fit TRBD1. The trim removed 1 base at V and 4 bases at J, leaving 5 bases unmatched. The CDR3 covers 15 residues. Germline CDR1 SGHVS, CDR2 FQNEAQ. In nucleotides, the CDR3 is TGTGCCAGCAGCTTAGACAGGGGGGGAGCCTATGGCTACACCTTC. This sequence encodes CASSLDRGGAYGYTF.

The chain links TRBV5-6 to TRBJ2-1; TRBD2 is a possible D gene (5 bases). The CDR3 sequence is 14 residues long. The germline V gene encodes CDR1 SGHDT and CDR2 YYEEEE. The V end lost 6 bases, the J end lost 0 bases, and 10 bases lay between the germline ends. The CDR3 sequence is CASTREGSYNEQFF. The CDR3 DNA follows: TGTGCCAGCACCCGGGAAGGCTCCTACAATGAGCAGTTCTTC.

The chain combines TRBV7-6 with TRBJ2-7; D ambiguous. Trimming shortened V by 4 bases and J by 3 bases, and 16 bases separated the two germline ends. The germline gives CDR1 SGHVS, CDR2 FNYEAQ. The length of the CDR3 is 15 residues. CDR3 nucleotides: TGTGCCAGCAGCTCAGAGGCCGGTCCCCACTACGAGCAGTACTTC. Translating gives CASSSEAGPHYEQYF. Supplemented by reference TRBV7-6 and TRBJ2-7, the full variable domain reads GAGVSQSPRYKVTKRGQDVALRCDPISGHVSLYWYRQALGQGPEFLTYFNYEAQQDKSGLPNDRFSAERPEGSISTLTIQRTEQRDSAMYRCASSSEAGPHYEQYFGPGTRLTVT.

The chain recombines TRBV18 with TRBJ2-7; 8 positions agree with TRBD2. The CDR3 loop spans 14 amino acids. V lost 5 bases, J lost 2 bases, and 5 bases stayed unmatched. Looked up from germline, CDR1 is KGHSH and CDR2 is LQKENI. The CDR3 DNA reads TGTGCCAGCTCAGCGAGCGGGGGCCCCTACGAGCAGTACTTC. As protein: CASSASGGPYEQYF.

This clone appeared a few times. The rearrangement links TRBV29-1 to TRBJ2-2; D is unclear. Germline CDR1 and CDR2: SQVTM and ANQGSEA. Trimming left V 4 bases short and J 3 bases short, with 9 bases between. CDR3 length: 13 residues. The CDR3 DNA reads TGCAGCGTTGCTACTGCGTACACCGGGGAGCTGTTTTTT. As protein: CSVATAYTGELFF.

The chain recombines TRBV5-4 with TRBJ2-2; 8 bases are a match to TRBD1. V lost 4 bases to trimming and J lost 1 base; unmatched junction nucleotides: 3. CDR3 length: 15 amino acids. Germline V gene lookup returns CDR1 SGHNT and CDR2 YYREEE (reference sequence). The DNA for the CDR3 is TGTGCCAGCAGCGGGGGGACAGGGAACACCGGGGAGCTGTTTTTT. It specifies CASSGGTGNTGELFF.

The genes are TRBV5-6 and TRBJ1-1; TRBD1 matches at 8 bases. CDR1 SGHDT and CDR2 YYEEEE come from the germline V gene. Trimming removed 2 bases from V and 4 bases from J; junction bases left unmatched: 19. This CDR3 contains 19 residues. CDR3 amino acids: CASSFGGRTGNRKGTEAFF. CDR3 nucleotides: TGTGCCAGCAGCTTCGGGGGGAGGACAGGGAACAGGAAAGGCACTGAAGCTTTCTTT. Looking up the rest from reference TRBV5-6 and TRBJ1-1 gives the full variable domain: DAGVTQSPTHLIKTRGQQVTLRCSPKSGHDTVSWYQQALGQGPQFIFQYYEEEERQRGNFPDRFSGHQFPNYSSELNVNALLLGDSALYLCASSFGGRTGNRKGTEAFFGQGTRLTVV.

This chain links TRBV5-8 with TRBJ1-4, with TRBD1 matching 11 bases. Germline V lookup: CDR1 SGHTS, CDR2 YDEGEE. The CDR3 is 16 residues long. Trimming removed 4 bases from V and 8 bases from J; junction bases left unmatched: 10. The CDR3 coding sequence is TGTGCCAGCAGCAGAGGGACAGGGGGGCGAGAGGAAAAACTGTTTTTT. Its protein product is CASSRGTGGREEKLFF.